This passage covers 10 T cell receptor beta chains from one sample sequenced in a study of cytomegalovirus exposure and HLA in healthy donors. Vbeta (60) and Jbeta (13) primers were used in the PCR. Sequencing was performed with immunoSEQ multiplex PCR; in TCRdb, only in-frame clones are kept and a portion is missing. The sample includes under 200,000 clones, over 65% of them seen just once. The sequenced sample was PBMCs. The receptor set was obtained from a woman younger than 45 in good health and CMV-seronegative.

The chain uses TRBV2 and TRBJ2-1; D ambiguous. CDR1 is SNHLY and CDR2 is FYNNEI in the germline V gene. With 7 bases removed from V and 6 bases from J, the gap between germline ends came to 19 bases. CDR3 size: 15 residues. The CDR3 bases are TGTGCCAGCACTCCCTTGCTAGTGGGTGGCAATGAGCAGTTCTTC. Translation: CASTPLLVGGNEQFF.

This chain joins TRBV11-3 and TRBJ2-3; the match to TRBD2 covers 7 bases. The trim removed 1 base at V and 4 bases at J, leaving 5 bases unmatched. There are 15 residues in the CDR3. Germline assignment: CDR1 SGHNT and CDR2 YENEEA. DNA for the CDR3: TGTGCCAGCAGCTTAGGGCGCGGGGGACCAGATACGCAGTATTTT. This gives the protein CASSLGRGGPDTQYF.

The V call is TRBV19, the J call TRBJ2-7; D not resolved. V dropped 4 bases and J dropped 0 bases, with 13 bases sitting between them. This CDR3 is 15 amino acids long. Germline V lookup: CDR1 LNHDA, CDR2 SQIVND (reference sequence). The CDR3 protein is CASSNELALSYEQYF. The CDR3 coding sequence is TGTGCCAGTAGTAATGAATTGGCCCTCTCCTACGAGCAGTACTTC.

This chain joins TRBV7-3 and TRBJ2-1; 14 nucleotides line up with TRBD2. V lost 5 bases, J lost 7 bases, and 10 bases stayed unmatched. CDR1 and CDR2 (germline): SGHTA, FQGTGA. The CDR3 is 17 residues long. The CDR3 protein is CASSRTSGGQSGNEQFF. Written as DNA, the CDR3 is TGTGCCAGCAGCCGGACTAGCGGGGGGCAGAGTGGGAATGAGCAGTTCTTC.

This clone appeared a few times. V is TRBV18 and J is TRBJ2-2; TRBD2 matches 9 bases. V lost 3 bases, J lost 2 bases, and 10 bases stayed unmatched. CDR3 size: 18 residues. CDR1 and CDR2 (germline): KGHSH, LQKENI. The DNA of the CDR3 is TGTGCCAGCTCACCCCCTTGGCGGGGGGGTGGAAACACCGGGGAGCTGTTTTTT. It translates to CASSPPWRGGGNTGELFF. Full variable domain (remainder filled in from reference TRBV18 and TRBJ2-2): NAGVMQNPRHLVRRRGQEARLRCSPMKGHSHVYWYRQLPEEGLKFMVYLQKENIIDESGMPKERFSAEFPKEGPSILRIQQVVRGDSAAYFCASSPPWRGGGNTGELFFGEGSRLTVL.

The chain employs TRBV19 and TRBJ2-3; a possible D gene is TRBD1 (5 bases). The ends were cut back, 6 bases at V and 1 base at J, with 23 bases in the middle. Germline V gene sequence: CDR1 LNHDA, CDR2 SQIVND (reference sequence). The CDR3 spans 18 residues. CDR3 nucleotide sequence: TGTGCCAGTAGCCCTTACCTAGGCAGGGTCGGTGGCACAGATACGCAGTATTTT. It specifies CASSPYLGRVGGTDTQYF.

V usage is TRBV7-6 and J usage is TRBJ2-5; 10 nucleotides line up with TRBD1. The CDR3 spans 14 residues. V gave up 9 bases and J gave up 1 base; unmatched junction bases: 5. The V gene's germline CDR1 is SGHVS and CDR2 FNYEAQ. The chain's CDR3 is CASRDRGFQETQYF. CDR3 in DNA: TGTGCCAGTCGGGACAGGGGATTCCAAGAGACCCAGTACTTC.

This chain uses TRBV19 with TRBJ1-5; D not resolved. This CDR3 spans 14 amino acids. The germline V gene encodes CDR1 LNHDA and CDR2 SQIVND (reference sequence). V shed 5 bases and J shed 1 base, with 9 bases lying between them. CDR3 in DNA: TGTGCCAGTAGTCTCACGGGGAGCAATCAGCCCCAGCATTTT. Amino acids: CASSLTGSNQPQHF.

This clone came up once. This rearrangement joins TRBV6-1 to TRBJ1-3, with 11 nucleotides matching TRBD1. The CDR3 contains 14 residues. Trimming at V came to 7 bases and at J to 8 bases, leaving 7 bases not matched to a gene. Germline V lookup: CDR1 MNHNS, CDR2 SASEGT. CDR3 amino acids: CASKRGQGAHTIYF. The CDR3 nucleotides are TGTGCCAGCAAACGAGGACAGGGGGCTCACACCATATATTTT.

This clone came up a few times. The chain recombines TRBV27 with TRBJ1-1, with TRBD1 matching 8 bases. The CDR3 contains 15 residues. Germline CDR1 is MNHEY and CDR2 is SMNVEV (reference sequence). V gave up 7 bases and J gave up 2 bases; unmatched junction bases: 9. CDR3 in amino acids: CASIVLQGVNTEAFF. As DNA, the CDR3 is TGTGCCAGCATCGTGCTACAGGGGGTAAACACTGAAGCTTTCTTT.